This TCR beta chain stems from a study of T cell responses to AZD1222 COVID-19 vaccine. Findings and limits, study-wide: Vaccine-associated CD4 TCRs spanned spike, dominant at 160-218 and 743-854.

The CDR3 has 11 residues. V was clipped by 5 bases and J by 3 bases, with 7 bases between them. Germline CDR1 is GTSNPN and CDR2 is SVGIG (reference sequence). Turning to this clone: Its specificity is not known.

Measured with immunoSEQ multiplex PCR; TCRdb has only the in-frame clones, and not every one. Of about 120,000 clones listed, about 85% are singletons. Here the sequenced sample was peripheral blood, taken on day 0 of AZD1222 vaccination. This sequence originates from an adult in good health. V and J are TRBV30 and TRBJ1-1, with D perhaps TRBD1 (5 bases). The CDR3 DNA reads TGTGCCTGGGGGGCGTACACTGAAGCTTTCTTT. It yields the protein CAWGAYTEAFF. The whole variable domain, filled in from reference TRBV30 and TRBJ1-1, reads SQTIHQWPATLVQPVGSPLSLECTVEGTSNPNLYWYRQAAGRGLQLLFYSVGIGQISSEVPQNLSASRPQDRQFILSSKKLLLSDSGFYLCAWGAYTEAFFGQGTRLTVV.